This TCR beta chain was sequenced for a study of CD4 and CD8 cells across lung adenocarcinoma regions. The patients had localized lung adenocarcinoma, a non-small cell subtype. Sample share makes this clonotype medium-sized (0.01 to 0.1%). TCRdb re-derived calls from the PCR reads in MiXCR, one entry per CDR3 protein. The repertoire holds under 10,000 distinct CDR3 sequences, with over 50% as singletons. Germline V lookup: CDR1 WSHSY, CDR2 SAAADI. The germline V and J ends were trimmed by 8 bases and 1 base, with 3 bases remaining between them. The CDR3 has 11 amino acids. The chain employs TRBV10-2 and TRBJ2-1; D remains ambiguous. The sample consisted of CD4+ T cells from the center of a lung tumor. The receptor's source is a female donor with lung adenocarcinoma. The CD4 and CD8 labels of this study may be unreliable. The CDR3 region is CASQSYNEQFF. In DNA, the CDR3 is TGCGCCAGCCAGTCCTACAATGAGCAGTTCTTC.